The 27 T cell receptor beta chains reported below all come from one sample, sequenced in a study of blood T cell repertoires in COVID-19. Sequencing used immunoSEQ multiplex PCR; TCRdb keeps in-frame clones, though not all of them. The repertoire has tens of thousands of clones, more than 80% of them found once; the top ten carry over 15%. The sequencing input was peripheral blood. These receptors originate from a woman aged 55-69 years with acute or convalescent COVID-19.

The sample holds a few counts of this clone. This rearrangement joins TRBV6-6 to TRBJ1-5, with unresolved D. There are 15 residues in the CDR3. The germline gives CDR1 MNHNY, CDR2 SVGAGI (reference sequence). Trimming took off 2 bases at V and 5 bases at J, with 13 bases between the two ends. The CDR3 reads CASSYGESDYQPQHF. The CDR3 coding sequence is TGTGCCAGCAGTTACGGGGAGAGCGACTATCAGCCCCAGCATTTT.

The J gene is TRBJ2-1, the V gene TRBV3-1 (or the pseudogene TRBV3-2); the D gene is possibly TRBD2 (6 bases). Germline loops: CDR1 LGHDT, CDR2 YNNKEL (reference sequence). This CDR3 contains 13 residues. Trimming took 2 bases from V and 7 from J, leaving 9 bases between them. As DNA, the CDR3 is TGTGCCAGCAGCCAAACGGGGGTTAATGAGCAGTTCTTC. It is translated as CASSQTGVNEQFF.

This chain links TRBV19 with TRBJ1-3; no clear D gene. The CDR3 is made up of 14 amino acids. Germline lookup yields CDR1 LNHDA and CDR2 SQIVND (reference sequence). Trimming pared 8 bases from V and 2 bases from J, leaving 13 bases between. CDR3 in DNA: TGTGCCAGTGCGAGGCATGATACTGGAAACACCATATATTTT. Its protein is CASARHDTGNTIYF.

The chain employs TRBV18 and TRBJ1-2, with a possible D match to TRBD1 (5 bases). This CDR3 has 16 amino acids. CDR1 KGHSH and CDR2 LQKENI come from the germline V gene. With 4 bases removed from V and 0 bases from J, the gap between germline ends came to 15 bases. In nucleotides, the CDR3 is TGTGCCAGCTCACGAACCACAGGTTCCGCTAACTATGGCTACACCTTC. This gives the protein CASSRTTGSANYGYTF. Using reference TRBV18 and TRBJ1-2 for the parts outside the CDR3, the full variable domain is NAGVMQNPRHLVRRRGQEARLRCSPMKGHSHVYWYRQLPEEGLKFMVYLQKENIIDESGMPKERFSAEFPKEGPSILRIQQVVRGDSAAYFCASSRTTGSANYGYTFGSGTRLTVV.

This chain uses TRBV2 with TRBJ1-5; tentative D call: TRBD1 (6 bases). Trimming shortened V by 5 bases and J by 6 bases, and 14 bases separated the two germline ends. CDR1 and CDR2 (germline): SNHLY, FYNNEI. The CDR3 totals 14 residues. The CDR3 region is CASSRQGIGQPQHF. Here the CDR3 DNA reads TGTGCCAGCAGTCGCCAGGGGATTGGTCAGCCCCAGCATTTT.

The DNA for the CDR3 is TGTGCCAGCAGTTACCCCGGGAACGACTACTGGGGAGGGGCCACCGGGGAGCTGTTTTTT. Amino acids: CASSYPGNDYWGGATGELFF. This rearrangement joins TRBV6-7 to TRBJ2-2; TRBD2 agrees at 7 bases. TRBV6-7 is annotated as an ORF whose role is uncertain. Trimming took 2 bases from V and 4 from J; bases not matched to a gene: 19. CDR3 length equals 20 residues.

The V gene is TRBV7-2, the J gene TRBJ2-7, with 8 bases matching TRBD1. Trimming cost V 5 bases and J 9 bases; bases outside gene matches: 15. Germline CDR1 is SGHTA and CDR2 is FQGNSA. This CDR3 is 15 amino acids long. This CDR3 reads CASSSRHGTGLVQYF. The CDR3 coding sequence is TGTGCCAGCAGCAGTCGACACGGGACAGGATTGGTGCAGTACTTC.

The chain employs TRBV7-9 and TRBJ2-2, with D possibly being TRBD1 (6 bases). Germline loops: CDR1 SEHNR, CDR2 FQNEAQ (reference sequence). CDR3 length equals 14 residues. The ends were cut back, 0 bases at V and 6 bases at J, with 8 bases in the middle. DNA of the CDR3: TGTGCCAGCAGCTTAGCGGGGGCGGCCGGGGAGCTGTTTTTT. Translation gives CASSLAGAAGELFF.

A few counts support this clone. The V call is TRBV5-1, the J call TRBJ1-4; TRBD1 aligns across 10 bases. Germline CDR1 reads SGHRS; CDR2 reads YFSETQ. The CDR3 runs to 15 residues. With V trimmed by 4 bases and J by 6 bases, 6 bases remained unmatched. The CDR3 protein is CASSLDRGRDEKLFF. CDR3 sequence (DNA): TGCGCCAGCAGCCTTGACAGGGGGCGGGATGAAAAACTGTTTTTT.

This clone was observed a single time. The chain carries TRBV6-5 and TRBJ2-7; D call uncertain. This CDR3 contains 14 residues. Germline CDR1 reads MNHEY; CDR2 reads SVGAGI. Trimming removed 2 bases from V and 3 bases from J, with 11 bases in between. CDR3 region: CASSYGRVGYEQYF. CDR3 DNA: TGTGCCAGCAGTTACGGTCGGGTGGGCTACGAGCAGTACTTC.

The V gene is TRBV5-4, the J gene TRBJ1-2; 7 bases match TRBD1. CDR3 size: 15 residues. The V segment lost 4 bases and the J segment 4 bases; nucleotides outside the gene matches: 10. Germline CDR1 and CDR2: SGHNT and YYREEE (reference sequence). CDR3 DNA sequence: TGTGCCAGCAGCACTCGACAGGGTACTTCCTATGGCTACACCTTC. It yields the protein CASSTRQGTSYGYTF.

The chain employs TRBV30 and TRBJ2-2; a weak D match, TRBD1 (6 bases). Looked up from germline, CDR1 is GTSNPN and CDR2 is SVGIG (reference sequence). The CDR3 loop spans 14 amino acids. The V gene lost 6 bases and the J gene lost 3 bases, with 14 bases spanning the gap. In nucleotides, the CDR3 is TGTGCCTGCATTGACAGGACAGACACCGGGGAGCTGTTTTTT. It yields the protein CACIDRTDTGELFF.

The chain links TRBV6-1 to TRBJ2-2; maybe TRBD1 (5 bases). The germline gives CDR1 MNHNS, CDR2 SASEGT. V lost 2 bases, J lost 6 bases, and 7 bases lay in between. This CDR3 comprises 13 residues. CDR3 DNA: TGTGCCAGCAGTGAACAGGGCCCCGGGGAGCTGTTTTTT. Encoded protein: CASSEQGPGELFF.

The chain combines TRBV7-9 with TRBJ2-5, with 8 bases aligning to TRBD1. CDR1 and CDR2 (germline): SEHNR, FQNEAQ (reference sequence). The CDR3 loop spans 17 amino acids. The junction had 11 bases not matched to a gene; V was cut back by 0 bases and J by 5 bases. The CDR3 protein is CASSLAPDRVLGETQYF. The DNA of the CDR3 is TGTGCCAGCAGCTTAGCACCGGACAGGGTTTTAGGGGAGACCCAGTACTTC.

V usage is TRBV5-1 and J usage is TRBJ1-6; D might be TRBD1 (5 bases). This CDR3 contains 15 residues. The V and J ends lost 0 bases and 5 bases respectively, with 9 bases between them. Germline V gives CDR1 SGHRS, CDR2 YFSETQ. In nucleotides, the CDR3 is TGCGCCAGCAGCTTGGGGGCAGGGAATAATTCACCCCTCCACTTT. This translates into CASSLGAGNNSPLHF.

V is TRBV18 and J is TRBJ2-7, with D maybe TRBD1 (6 bases). The CDR3 is 14 amino acids. With 2 bases removed from V and 0 bases from J, the gap between germline ends came to 8 bases. Germline CDR1 reads KGHSH; CDR2 reads LQKENI. The CDR3 sequence: CASSPNRDSYEQYF. The DNA of the CDR3 is TGTGCCAGCTCACCAAACAGGGACTCCTACGAGCAGTACTTC.

This chain connects TRBV6-1 to TRBJ2-5; D possibly corresponds to TRBD1 (6 bases). The CDR3 contains 14 residues. The V end lost 3 bases, the J end lost 5 bases, and 13 bases lay between the germline ends. CDR1 is MNHNS and CDR2 is SASEGT in the germline V gene. The CDR3 nucleotides read TGTGCCAGCAGTGAGGGGACAATGATTGAGACCCAGTACTTC. Amino acid sequence: CASSEGTMIETQYF.

The V and J genes are TRBV9 and TRBJ1-1; TRBD1 agrees at 8 bases. Germline V gene lookup returns CDR1 SGDLS and CDR2 YYNGEE. This CDR3 has 14 residues. J gave up 3 bases and V 4 bases, and 5 bases lay outside the gene matches. CDR3 protein: CASSPTQGDTEAFF. CDR3 nucleotides: TGTGCCAGCAGCCCCACACAGGGGGACACTGAAGCTTTCTTT.

The CDR3 DNA sequence: TGTGCCACCAGTGATACGGGAAGTGCTAATGAAAAACTGTTTTTT. Translation: CATSDTGSANEKLFF. The chain recombines TRBV24-1 with TRBJ1-4; D not resolved. The V gene lost 3 bases and the J gene lost 3 bases, with 10 bases spanning the gap. Germline V CDR1 and CDR2: KGHDR, SFDVKD. There are 15 residues in the CDR3.

J is TRBJ1-1 and V is TRBV11-2; D gene ambiguous. The CDR3 extends over 15 amino acids. The germline gives CDR1 SGHAT, CDR2 FQNNGV. Deletions cut 4 bases from V and 4 bases from J, with 16 bases between. CDR3 sequence (DNA): TGTGCCAGCAGCTCTCTCATGGGTGGGAGCACTGAAGCTTTCTTT. It encodes CASSSLMGGSTEAFF.

The genes are TRBV4-1 and TRBJ2-2, with D maybe TRBD2 (6 bases). Germline assignment: CDR1 MGHRA and CDR2 YSYEKL. This CDR3 contains 14 residues. The V and J ends lost 7 bases and 5 bases respectively, with 14 bases between them. The CDR3 DNA is TGCGCCAGCAATGAGTTGGGGGGTACCGGGGAGCTGTTTTTT. This encodes CASNELGGTGELFF.

CDR3 DNA: TGTGCCAGCTCAACAACAGATACGCAGTATTTT. Translation gives CASSTTDTQYF. J is TRBJ2-3 and V is TRBV18, with D uncertain. The CDR3 runs to 11 residues. V was cut by 5 bases and J by 3 bases, with 3 bases left in between. CDR1 is KGHSH and CDR2 is LQKENI in the germline V gene.

J is TRBJ1-2 and V is TRBV19, with a weak D call TRBD1 (5 bases). The V end lost 5 bases, the J end lost 6 bases, and 19 bases lay between the germline ends. Germline lookup yields CDR1 LNHDA and CDR2 SQIVND (reference sequence). The CDR3 extends over 15 amino acids. The CDR3 spells CASSFRAREDHGYTF. The CDR3, as DNA: TGTGCCAGTAGTTTCAGGGCCCGGGAGGATCATGGCTACACCTTC.

The rearrangement links TRBV27 to TRBJ1-1; no clear D gene. V lost 5 bases, J lost 3 bases, and 16 bases lay in between. From germline, CDR1 is MNHEY and CDR2 SMNVEV (reference sequence). The CDR3 loop spans 15 amino acids. CDR3 sequence reads: CASSPSLGRYTEAFF. CDR3 DNA: TGTGCCAGCAGTCCATCTTTAGGGAGGTACACTGAAGCTTTCTTT.

This chain links TRBV2 with TRBJ1-5, with 7 bases fitting TRBD1. Germline V gene lookup returns CDR1 SNHLY and CDR2 FYNNEI. Trimming at V came to 7 bases and at J to 6 bases, leaving 18 bases not matched to a gene. The CDR3 extends over 17 amino acids. The CDR3 protein is CASNLKGGKTFTQPQHF. The CDR3 region has the DNA TGTGCCAGCAATCTAAAAGGGGGCAAGACCTTCACTCAGCCCCAGCATTTT. Filled out from reference TRBV2 and TRBJ1-5, the complete variable domain reads EPEVTQTPSHQVTQMGQEVILRCVPISNHLYFYWYRQILGQKVEFLVSFYNNEISEKSEIFDDQFSVERPDGSNFTLKIRSTKLEDSAMYFCASNLKGGKTFTQPQHFGDGTRLSIL.

This clone came up many times. The chain carries TRBV4-3 and TRBJ2-3; a weak D match, TRBD1 (5 bases). Germline CDR1 and CDR2: LGHNA and YSLEER. The CDR3 extends over 11 amino acids. The ends were cut back, 0 bases at V and 11 bases at J, with 6 bases in the middle. CDR3 protein: CASSQDQGQYF. The CDR3 nucleotides are TGCGCCAGCAGCCAAGATCAGGGGCAGTATTTT.

This clone was picked up a small number of times. This chain joins TRBV19 and TRBJ1-2, with 10 bases aligning to TRBD1. V lost 3 bases to trimming and J lost 7 bases; unmatched junction nucleotides: 5. Germline CDR1 reads LNHDA; CDR2 reads SQIVND (reference sequence). This CDR3 is built from 14 residues. The CDR3 coding sequence is TGTGCCAGTAGTATGAATGACAGGGGGCTTGGCTACACCTTC. Residues: CASSMNDRGLGYTF.